Sequencing of this TCR beta chain was carried out in a study of cytomegalovirus exposure and HLA in healthy donors. The study ran its PCR with 60 Vbeta and 13 Jbeta primers. This table comes from immunoSEQ multiplex PCR, and its TCRdb copy is limited to in-frame clones, with some not included. The sample holds 100,000 to 150,000 clones, around 78% seen once. This CDR3 region has 11 residues. Losses at the gene ends were 3 bases for V and 12 bases for J; bases not matched to a gene: 6. CDR1 and CDR2 (germline): SGHTS, YDEGEE. This clone was seen once. The genes are TRBV5-8 and TRBJ2-7; 7 nucleotides agree with TRBD2. The clonotype was recovered from a woman between 40 and 55 years old in good health and CMV-seronegative. Material for sequencing was PBMCs. CDR3 bases: TGTGCCAGCAGCTGGGAGGGGCCAGGGTACTTC. Protein sequence: CASSWEGPGYF.